These 9 T cell receptor beta chains came from one sample sequenced in a study of blood T cell repertoires in COVID-19. Clones were read by immunoSEQ multiplex PCR, and TCRdb kept only the in-frame ones, dropping some. The sample holds 180,000 or so clones, over 75% seen once. The sequencing sample was made of peripheral blood. Receptors were obtained from a human donor with active or convalescent COVID-19. The donor label of this sample is uncertain.

The chain uses TRBV6-6 and TRBJ1-5, with TRBD1 identical over 7 bases. CDR3 length: 15 residues. V shed 4 bases and J 0 bases; nucleotides not matched to a gene: 3. Germline CDR1 is MNHNY and CDR2 is SVGAGI (reference sequence). The CDR3 loop is CASSSGQTSNQPQHF. The CDR3 DNA follows: TGTGCCAGCAGTTCGGGACAGACTAGCAATCAGCCCCAGCATTTT.

The chain uses TRBV5-5 and TRBJ1-4; a possible D gene is TRBD1 (5 bases). Trimming took off 4 bases at V and 4 bases at J, with 23 bases between the two ends. Per germline, CDR1 SGHKS and CDR2 YYEKEE (reference sequence). The CDR3 sequence is 18 residues long. In nucleotides, the CDR3 is TGTGCCAGCAGCGTACTCTCCGGGGGAACAGGATTTAATGAAAAACTGTTTTTT. It codes for CASSVLSGGTGFNEKLFF.

The genes are TRBV7-9 and TRBJ2-1; 7 positions match TRBD2. This CDR3 spans 14 amino acids. The germline CDR1 and CDR2 sequences are SEHNR and FQNEAQ (reference sequence). Trimming at V came to 3 bases and at J to 2 bases, leaving 1 base not matched to a gene. DNA for the CDR3: TGTGCCAGCAGCTTTGCGGGGGCCTACAATGAGCAGTTCTTC. This encodes CASSFAGAYNEQFF. The full variable domain, completed using reference TRBV7-9 and TRBJ2-1, is DTGVSQNPRHKITKRGQNVTFRCDPISEHNRLYWYRQTLGQGPEFLTYFQNEAQLEKSRLLSDRFSAERPKGSFSTLEIQRTEQGDSAMYLCASSFAGAYNEQFFGPGTRLTVL.

The CDR3 loop reads CASSYGHLNTGELFF. Written as DNA, the CDR3 is TGTGCCAGCAGTTACGGACACCTAAACACCGGGGAGCTGTTTTTT. The chain recombines TRBV7-2 with TRBJ2-2, with D possibly TRBD1 on 5 matching bases. Trimming left V 6 bases short and J 2 bases short, with 13 bases between. The CDR3 covers 15 residues. Looked up from germline, CDR1 is SGHTA and CDR2 is FQGNSA.

This clone has just one count. The chain couples TRBV14 to TRBJ1-2, with D possibly TRBD1 on 5 matching bases. Trimming removed 4 bases at V and 7 bases at J, with 10 bases between. The CDR3 covers 12 residues. Germline V gene sequence: CDR1 SGHDN, CDR2 FVKESK. CDR3 in amino acids: CASSLAGGGYTF. The CDR3 bases are TGTGCCAGCAGCCTCGCCGGGGGTGGCTACACCTTC. Full variable domain (remainder filled in from reference TRBV14 and TRBJ1-2): EAGVTQFPSHSVIEKGQTVTLRCDPISGHDNLYWYRRVMGKEIKFLLHFVKESKQDESGMPNNRFLAERTGGTYSTLKVQPAELEDSGVYFCASSLAGGGYTFGSGTRLTVV.

CDR3 sequence reads: CASSIAGATDTQYF. DNA of the CDR3: TGTGCCAGTAGTATCGCGGGAGCCACAGATACGCAGTATTTT. This chain links TRBV19 with TRBJ2-3, with 7 bases identical to TRBD2. The CDR3 totals 14 residues. Trimming removed 3 bases from V and 2 bases from J; junction bases left unmatched: 2. Germline values: CDR1 LNHDA, CDR2 SQIVND (reference sequence).

The chain recombines TRBV10-1 with TRBJ2-5; 10 positions agree with TRBD2. Judging by the DNA end, TRBJ2-7 fits better; the J call may be wrong. Germline-derived CDR1 and CDR2 are WNHNN and SYGVQD (reference sequence). The CDR3 has 13 amino acids. CDR3 sequence (DNA): TGCGCCAGCAGTGAAGCGGGAGGGGTCGAGCAGTACTTC. This gives the protein CASSEAGGVEQYF.

This chain joins TRBV19 and TRBJ2-3; 8 positions agree with TRBD1. CDR1 is LNHDA, CDR2 SQIVND, per germline (reference sequence). V was pared by 1 base and J by 1 base, with 7 bases of the junction left unmatched. The CDR3 contains 17 residues. The CDR3 protein is CASSIGTGIFRTDTQYF. In DNA, the CDR3 is TGTGCCAGTAGTATAGGGACAGGGATTTTTCGCACAGATACGCAGTATTTT.

This clone has just one count. The chain couples TRBV11-1 to TRBJ2-7; 8 bases match TRBD1. This CDR3 is built from 15 residues. Unmatched junction bases numbered 9, after V lost 5 bases and J lost 3 bases. Germline loops: CDR1 SGHAT, CDR2 FQDESV (reference sequence). CDR3 sequence (DNA): TGTGCCAGCAGCCCCGACAGGGGTAAGAACTACGAGCAGTACTTC. Its translation: CASSPDRGKNYEQYF. The full variable domain, with the rest looked up from reference TRBV11-1 and TRBJ2-7, is EAEVAQSPRYKITEKSQAVAFWCDPISGHATLYWYRQILGQGPELLVQFQDESVVDDSQLPKDRFSAERLKGVDSTLKIQPAELGDSAMYLCASSPDRGKNYEQYFGPGTRLTVT.